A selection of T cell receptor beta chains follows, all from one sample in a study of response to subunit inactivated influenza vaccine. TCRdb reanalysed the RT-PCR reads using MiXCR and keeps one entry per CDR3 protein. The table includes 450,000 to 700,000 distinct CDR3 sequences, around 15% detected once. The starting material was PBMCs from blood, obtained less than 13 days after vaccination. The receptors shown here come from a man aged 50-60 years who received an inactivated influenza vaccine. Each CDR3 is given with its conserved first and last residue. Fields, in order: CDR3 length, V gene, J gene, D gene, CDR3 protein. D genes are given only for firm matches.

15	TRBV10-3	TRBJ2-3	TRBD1	CAIRAGTASTDTQYF
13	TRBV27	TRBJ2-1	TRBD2	CASTSGGGNEQFF
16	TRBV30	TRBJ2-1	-	CAWSDQTRSSYNEQFF
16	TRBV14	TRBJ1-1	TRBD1	CASSPRTGGLNTEAFF
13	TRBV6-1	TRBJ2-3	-	CASSEMPGDTQYF
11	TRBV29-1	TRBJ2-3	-	CSVGGSDTQYF
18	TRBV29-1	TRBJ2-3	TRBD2	CSARRWLAGGRGTDTQYF
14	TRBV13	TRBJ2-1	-	CASTISGSYNEQFF
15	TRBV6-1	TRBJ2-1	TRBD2	CASRRTSGSYNEQFF
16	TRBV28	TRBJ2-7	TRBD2	CASSLLAGGFMDEQYF
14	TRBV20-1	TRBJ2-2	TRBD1	CSARDPTGPGELFF
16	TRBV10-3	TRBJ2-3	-	CAISEVITLGTDTQYF
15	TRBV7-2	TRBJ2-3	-	CASSYPGTYTDSQYF
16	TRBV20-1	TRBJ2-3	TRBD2	CSATLIAGGRADTQYF